The entry that follows covers one T cell receptor (beta chain) sequence. This entry is derived from a study of blood T cell repertoires in COVID-19. There are 15 residues in the CDR3. Germline V gives CDR1 LNHDA, CDR2 SQIVND (reference sequence). V trimming: 5 bases; J trimming: 4 bases; junction bases outside the gene matches: 7. Original processing notes: Quantification of nucleated cells was approximated via reference gene primer amplification. Sequencing used immunoSEQ multiplex PCR; TCRdb keeps in-frame clones, though not all of them. That table gives V, J and clone size, and the DNA gave D and trimming. The table lists under 250,000 clones, roughly 86% of them singletons.

Source material: peripheral blood. The sequence was collected from a man aged 80 or over with acute or convalescent COVID-19. The chain is built from TRBV19 and TRBJ1-5, with 8 bases fitting TRBD1. The CDR3 protein is CASSSSGGPNQPQHF. Written as DNA, the CDR3 is TGTGCCAGTAGTTCTTCAGGGGGCCCTAATCAGCCCCAGCATTTT.